The present entry profiles one TCR beta chain with its context. Other DNA sequences from this sample encode an identical CDR3 as well. The data originate from a study of T cell changes during pregnancy in multiple sclerosis. The data were produced by immunoSEQ multiplex PCR, yet TCRdb's version contains in-frame clones alone and is incomplete. Of some 60,000 clones listed, around 92% are singletons. Germline V lookup: CDR1 SGHRS, CDR2 YFSETQ. With 7 bases removed from V and 5 bases from J, the gap between germline ends came to 27 bases. This CDR3 has 17 amino acids. This chain connects TRBV5-1 to TRBJ2-5, with a possible D match to TRBD1 (5 bases). The sequencing here drew on peripheral blood, taken in the second trimester of pregnancy. The TCR originated in a female donor in good health, enrolled as a control in a pregnancy study. For the CDR3, the DNA is TGCGCCAGCCATTTATTCCCAGGGTCTCCATTGGACGAGACCCAGTACTTC. Translation gives CASHLFPGSPLDETQYF. Full variable domain (outside the CDR3, taken from reference TRBV5-1 and TRBJ2-5): KAGVTQTPRYLIKTRGQQVTLSCSPISGHRSVSWYQQTPGQGLQFLFEYFSETQRNKGNFPGRFSGRQFSNSRSEMNVSTLELGDSALYLCASHLFPGSPLDETQYFGPGTRLLVL.